The clone carrying this T cell receptor (beta chain) was counted many times. In TCRdb, the RT-PCR reads were re-called with MiXCR into one record per CDR3 protein. This repertoire shows almost 700,000 distinct CDR3 sequences, approximately 15% found once; its top ten account for 3.6%. The sequence was obtained from a female donor in good health, serving as a healthy control. Sequenced: memory CD4+ T cells from blood.

CDR3 loop: CASSLYGDQPQHF. CDR3 bases: TGTGCCAGCAGCTTATACGGGGATCAGCCCCAGCATTTT. The chain combines TRBV7-8 with TRBJ1-5; D gene ambiguous. CDR1 SGHVS and CDR2 FQNEAQ come from the germline V gene. With 2 bases removed from V and 5 bases from J, the gap between germline ends came to 7 bases. CDR3 length: 13 amino acids.